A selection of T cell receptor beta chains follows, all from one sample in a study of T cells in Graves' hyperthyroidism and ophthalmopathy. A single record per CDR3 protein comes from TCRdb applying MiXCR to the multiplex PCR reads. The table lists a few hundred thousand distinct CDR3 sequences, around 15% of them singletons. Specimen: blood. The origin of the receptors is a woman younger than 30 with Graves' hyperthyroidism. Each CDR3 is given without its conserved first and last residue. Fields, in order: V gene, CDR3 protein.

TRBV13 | ACSLTQVLAGGHSYNEQF
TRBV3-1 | ASSQELGDTEAF
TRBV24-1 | ATSAFGSAGSYNEQF
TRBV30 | AWGETDYGYT
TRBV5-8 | ASSMRDGGEQY
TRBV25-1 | ASSEPQGRGNTEAF
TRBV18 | ASSPDALQWTQY
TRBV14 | ASSFNWGGNEQF
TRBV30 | AWSVNLAGGEDTQY
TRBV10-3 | AIRLAGDSPEQF
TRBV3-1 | ASSPHALAGGRGNEQF
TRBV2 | ASILGGQDTQY
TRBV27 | ASSLSGRRDNEQF
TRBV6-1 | ASSGGGGLNTEAF
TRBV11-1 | ASSLGVHDSYEQY
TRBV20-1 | SARGGPRNEKLF
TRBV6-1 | ASRTTGTGQPQH
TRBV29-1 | SVAPGQGVYNEQF
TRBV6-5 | ASSYSPDYGYT
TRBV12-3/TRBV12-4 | ASASVAGNQPQH
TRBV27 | ASSLGTNGGEQY
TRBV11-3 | ASSSALRGEGETQY
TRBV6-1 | ASSEGLGLAGWVEQF
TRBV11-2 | ASRGVRTSEAF
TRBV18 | ASSPRTNEKLF
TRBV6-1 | ASSEVTGVGGYT
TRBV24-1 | ATSRGPNTGELF
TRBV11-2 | ASSLLARASSPLH
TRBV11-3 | ASSADRDEQF
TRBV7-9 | ASSPSGYYEQY
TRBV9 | ASSVNNEQF
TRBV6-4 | ASSDSNLPGANVLT
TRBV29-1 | SVKTSGGDTQY
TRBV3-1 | ASSQGPNRGEADGYT
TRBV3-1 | ASSQGTSGVGETQY
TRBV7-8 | ASSLEGAGGYNEQF
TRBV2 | ASSVEVSSYEQY
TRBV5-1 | ASSLVSLGVEAF
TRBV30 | AWQLQSGTNEKLF
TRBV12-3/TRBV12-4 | ASSPYPLGPSTDTQY
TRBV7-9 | ASSLSSAETQY
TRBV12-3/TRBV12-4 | ASSLWIGQGETQY
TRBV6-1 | ASTGRSGLANTGELF
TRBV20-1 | SARVQYNEQF
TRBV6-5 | ASSYRTGWDSSPLH
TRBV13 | ASSFGRNTEAF
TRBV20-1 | SASELPPSEGYEQY
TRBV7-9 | ASSRDRGTADTQY
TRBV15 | ATSRTSGRSGELF
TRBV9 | ASSVAADNRWVTEAF
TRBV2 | ASSGGQRQPQH
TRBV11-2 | ASSLDRGHEQY